This T cell receptor beta chain was captured by sequencing in a study of cytomegalovirus exposure and HLA in healthy donors. Losses at the gene ends were 1 base for V and 1 base for J; bases not matched to a gene: 3. The germline CDR1 and CDR2 sequences are SEHNR and FQNEAQ (reference sequence). This CDR3 has 17 amino acids. In the PCR, 60 Vbeta and 13 Jbeta primers were used. Only in-frame clones appear in the TCRdb table, and some are missing; sequencing was by immunoSEQ multiplex PCR. The sample has approximately 100,000 clones; roughly 85% are singletons. Sequenced material: PBMCs. The sequence was obtained from a middle-aged man in good health and CMV-seropositive. V gene TRBV7-9 combines with J gene TRBJ1-5; TRBD1 agrees at 11 bases. CDR3 region: CASSLEDRGRSNQPQHF. The CDR3 region has the DNA TGTGCCAGCAGCTTAGAGGACAGGGGGCGAAGCAATCAGCCCCAGCATTTT.